The 14 T cell receptor beta chains listed next were all sequenced from one sample in a study of blood T cells in healthy people across ages. Sample-barcoded 5' priming and a J-beta primer mix drove a second PCR of 7 to 11 cycles. MiXCR, run by TCRdb on the 5' RACE reads, gives a single entry per CDR3 protein. The table records 1.2 million to 1.5 million distinct CDR3 sequences, roughly 40% of them present only once. The sequenced sample was blood. The receptors originated from a young woman in good health.

This clonotype was picked up many times. The chain recombines TRBV7-2 with TRBJ1-2; 10 bases match TRBD1. The CDR3 loop spans 15 amino acids. Per the germline V gene, CDR1 is SGHTA and CDR2 is FQGNSA. Germline trimming cut 2 bases from V and 5 bases from J; bases unmatched to any gene: 5. CDR3 bases: TGTGCCAGCAGCTTATCGACAGGGGGCTTGTATGGCTACACCTTC. Amino acid sequence: CASSLSTGGLYGYTF.

V gene TRBV14 combines with J gene TRBJ1-2; 7 nucleotides agree with TRBD1. The CDR3 runs 13 residues. Germline CDR1 and CDR2: SGHDN and FVKESK. V was pared by 6 bases and J by 3 bases, with 4 bases of the junction left unmatched. CDR3 sequence: CASRGGTDYGYTF. The DNA for the CDR3 is TGTGCCAGCAGGGGAGGGACAGACTATGGCTACACCTTC.

J is TRBJ2-5 and V is TRBV20-1; 10 bases align to TRBD1. The J call may be wrong; the DNA end is better matched by TRBJ2-7. CDR1 DFQATT and CDR2 SNEGSKA come from the germline V gene (reference sequence). There are 15 residues in the CDR3. CDR3 in DNA: TGCAGTGCTAGGCAACCCGGGACAGGGGAATTCGAGCAGTACTTC. Translated: CSARQPGTGEFEQYF.

In this sample, this clonotype turned up a few times. The chain employs TRBV10-3 and TRBJ2-3; 9 bases agree with TRBD2. Germline V gives CDR1 ENHRY, CDR2 SYGVKD. The CDR3 loop spans 15 amino acids. Unmatched junction bases numbered 2, after V lost 1 base and J lost 3 bases. CDR3 sequence: CAISEFGLATDTQYF. The CDR3 bases are TGTGCCATCAGTGAGTTCGGACTAGCGACAGATACGCAGTATTTT.

The sample holds a few counts of this clonotype. The V call is TRBV12-3 or TRBV12-4, the J call TRBJ1-5; D gene ambiguous. The ends were cut back, 6 bases at V and 6 bases at J, with 18 bases in the middle. The CDR3 loop spans 15 amino acids. DNA for the CDR3: TGTGCCAGCAGCCCCTCACCCCCAGGCATTCAGCCCCAGCATTTT. Translated: CASSPSPPGIQPQHF.

This clonotype was found a few times. The V and J genes are TRBV5-1 and TRBJ2-7; no firm D call. Looked up from germline, CDR1 is SGHRS and CDR2 is YFSETQ. The CDR3 has 13 amino acids. Trimming shortened V by 2 bases and J by 1 base, and 7 bases separated the two germline ends. This chain's CDR3 is CASSLMESYEQYF. CDR3 in DNA: TGCGCCAGCAGCTTAATGGAATCCTACGAGCAGTACTTC.

The V call is TRBV20-1, the J call TRBJ1-1; D unclear. The V gene's germline CDR1 is DFQATT and CDR2 SNEGSKA (reference sequence). This CDR3 contains 10 residues. The CDR3 DNA reads TGCAAGCATGATAGGACTGAAGCTTTCTTT. Amino acids: CKHDRTEAFF.

The chain joins TRBV9 to TRBJ1-2, with 10 nucleotides matching TRBD1. V dropped 4 bases and J dropped 3; count of bases not matched to a gene: 12. The length of the CDR3 is 17 residues. The germline V gene has CDR1 SGDLS and CDR2 YYNGEE. CDR3 DNA: TGTGCCAGCAGCCCCGGCGACAGGGGGCGGAGTGACTATGGCTACACCTTC. It codes for CASSPGDRGRSDYGYTF.

The rearrangement joins TRBV27 to TRBJ2-4, with TRBD2 as a possible D gene (6 bases). With the DNA end fitting TRBJ2-7 better, the J assignment may be wrong. Germline V gene sequence: CDR1 MNHEY, CDR2 SMNVEV (reference sequence). This CDR3 spans 13 amino acids. This CDR3 is CASSLFGGSEQYF. The DNA of the CDR3 is TGTGCCAGCAGTTTATTCGGAGGGAGCGAGCAGTACTTC.

This chain uses TRBV7-2 with TRBJ2-7; unclear D gene. CDR1 SGHTA and CDR2 FQGNSA come from the germline V gene. V was shortened by 1 base and J by 7 bases, with 17 bases between the two germline ends. This CDR3 is 15 amino acids long. The CDR3 sequence is CASSLEVGRWNEQYF. CDR3 sequence (DNA): TGTGCCAGCAGCTTAGAGGTCGGAAGATGGAATGAGCAGTACTTC.

This clonotype has only a few counts. This chain joins TRBV7-2 and TRBJ1-5; D is perhaps TRBD1 (5 bases). The CDR3 totals 19 residues. Trimming pared 5 bases from V and 6 bases from J, leaving 29 bases between. CDR1 SGHTA and CDR2 FQGNSA come from the germline V gene. The CDR3, as DNA: TGTGCCAGCAGCGTGGGACCCCCCAACAGGATTGGGAAGGGTCAGCCCCAGCATTTT. Residues: CASSVGPPNRIGKGQPQHF.

The CDR3 region is CSAGAVVGGGNEQFF. Written as DNA, the CDR3 is TGCAGCGCCGGGGCGGTTGTTGGCGGAGGGAATGAGCAGTTCTTC. V usage is TRBV29-1 and J usage is TRBJ2-1; D perhaps matches TRBD2 (6 bases). Germline V gene sequence: CDR1 SQVTM, CDR2 ANQGSEA. V lost 7 bases and J 7 bases, leaving 23 bases between the germline ends. There are 15 residues in the CDR3.

The sample holds a few counts of this clonotype. The chain recombines TRBV4-1 with TRBJ1-1, with 7 bases lining up with TRBD1. This CDR3 region has 16 residues. Trimming cost V 4 bases and J 2 bases; bases outside gene matches: 10. Germline values: CDR1 MGHRA, CDR2 YSYEKL. Here the CDR3 reads CASSPYTGTANTEAFF. CDR3 nucleotides: TGCGCCAGCAGCCCCTACACCGGGACAGCTAACACTGAAGCTTTCTTT.

This clonotype was seen more than once but under ten times. The V and J genes are TRBV6-1 and TRBJ2-7; D is unresolved. Trimming took off 1 base at V and 2 bases at J, with 12 bases between the two ends. The CDR3 runs 15 residues. Per the germline V gene, CDR1 is MNHNS and CDR2 is SASEGT. The CDR3 loop is CASSEGAQPTYEQYF. The CDR3 nucleotides read TGTGCCAGCAGTGAAGGCGCACAGCCTACCTACGAGCAGTACTTC.